Below are 23 T cell receptor beta chains sequenced from a single sample in a study of cytomegalovirus exposure and HLA in healthy donors. Profiled with immunoSEQ multiplex PCR; TCRdb holds only in-frame clones, not every one. The sample has about 74,000 clones; less than 95% are singletons. Input material: PBMCs. These receptors were collected from a woman aged 18-30 years in good health and CMV-seropositive.

The chain couples TRBV10-2 to TRBJ2-7; TRBD2 might be the D (6 bases). The length of the CDR3 is 14 residues. V was shortened by 5 bases and J by 2 bases, with 13 bases between the two germline ends. CDR1 is WSHSY and CDR2 is SAAADI in the germline V gene. This CDR3 reads CASSLSGVAYEQYF. For the CDR3, the DNA is TGCGCCAGCAGTCTTTCGGGAGTCGCCTACGAGCAGTACTTC.

The CDR3: CAILRDSRTDTQYF. The CDR3 nucleotides read TGTGCCATTCTGAGGGACTCCCGCACAGATACGCAGTATTTT. The V gene is TRBV6-1, the J gene TRBJ2-3, with TRBD2 as a possible D gene (6 bases). Germline loops: CDR1 MNHNS, CDR2 SASEGT. This CDR3 is 14 amino acids long. Trimming took 10 bases from V and 1 from J, leaving 15 bases between them.

The chain couples TRBV27 to TRBJ2-5; the match to TRBD1 covers 9 bases. After removal of 10 bases from V and 0 bases from J, the junction contained 6 bases not matched to a gene. CDR1 is MNHEY and CDR2 is SMNVEV in the germline V gene (reference sequence). CDR3 length: 14 amino acids. CDR3: CATPTGGDQETQYF. The CDR3 region has the DNA TGTGCCACTCCGACAGGGGGGGACCAAGAGACCCAGTACTTC.

The chain recombines TRBV5-6 with TRBJ2-6, with a weak D call TRBD2 (5 bases). Germline CDR1 reads SGHDT; CDR2 reads YYEEEE. Trimming stripped 2 bases from V and 3 bases from J, with 15 bases between. The length of the CDR3 is 17 residues. DNA for the CDR3: TGTGCCAGCAGCTTAGAGGGCAGTATCGGTGGGGCCAACGTCCTGACTTTC. Translated, it gives CASSLEGSIGGANVLTF.

The chain has TRBV7-6 and TRBJ1-6, with D possibly matching TRBD1 (6 bases). The V gene lost 5 bases and the J gene lost 6 bases, with 11 bases spanning the gap. This CDR3 has 14 amino acids. CDR1 and CDR2 (germline): SGHVS, FNYEAQ. The CDR3 nucleotides read TGTGCCAGCAGCCCGCAGGGGATTAATTCACCCCTCCACTTT. It translates to CASSPQGINSPLHF.

For this clone: Other DNA sequences in this sample translate to the same CDR3. The chain carries TRBV9 and TRBJ1-1, with TRBD1 identical over 7 bases. Germline-derived CDR1 and CDR2 are SGDLS and YYNGEE. The CDR3 has 13 amino acids. Trimming at V came to 2 bases and at J to 3 bases, leaving 1 base not matched to a gene. The CDR3 sequence: CASSVDRDTEAFF. CDR3 nucleotide sequence: TGTGCCAGCAGCGTTGACAGGGACACTGAAGCTTTCTTT.

This chain connects TRBV6-5 to TRBJ1-4; 8 bases are a match to TRBD1. Germline lookup yields CDR1 MNHEY and CDR2 SVGAGI. Trimming took 8 bases from V and 7 from J; bases not matched to a gene: 9. The CDR3 is made up of 14 amino acids. CDR3 sequence (DNA): TGTGCCAGCGCCTCAGGGGGCGCGGGTGAAAAACTGTTTTTT. Protein product: CASASGGAGEKLFF.

This chain links TRBV30 with TRBJ2-7; 7 positions match TRBD1. The V and J ends lost 7 bases and 5 bases, in that order; junction bases with no gene match: 8. Germline V gene lookup returns CDR1 GTSNPN and CDR2 SVGIG (reference sequence). The CDR3 sequence is 12 residues long. This chain's CDR3 is CASTGVADEQYF. For the CDR3, the DNA is TGTGCCTCTACAGGGGTGGCCGACGAGCAGTACTTC.

The genes are TRBV5-1 and TRBJ2-7; 7 bases map to TRBD1. Trimming removed 4 bases from V and 4 bases from J; junction bases left unmatched: 8. Germline values: CDR1 SGHRS, CDR2 YFSETQ. CDR3 size: 14 residues. DNA for the CDR3: TGCGCCAGCAGCCTTGGACAGGTTCCATACGAGCAGTACTTC. Translating gives CASSLGQVPYEQYF.

This clone was detected once. The chain employs TRBV5-1 and TRBJ2-7; TRBD1 is a possible D gene (5 bases). This CDR3 is built from 15 residues. V lost 2 bases and J 4 bases, leaving 16 bases between the germline ends. Germline loops: CDR1 SGHRS, CDR2 YFSETQ. This CDR3 is CASSFLGVIGYEQYF. CDR3 sequence (DNA): TGCGCCAGCAGCTTTCTAGGGGTTATCGGTTACGAGCAGTACTTC.

This chain connects TRBV30 to TRBJ2-2, with a possible D match to TRBD1 (5 bases). The CDR3 contains 15 residues. Trimming took 0 bases from V and 3 from J, leaving 11 bases between them. Germline assignment: CDR1 GTSNPN and CDR2 SVGIG (reference sequence). Here the CDR3 reads CAWSVSRADTGELFF. In DNA form, the CDR3 reads TGTGCCTGGAGTGTAAGCAGGGCGGACACCGGGGAGCTGTTTTTT.

The chain has TRBV19 and TRBJ1-2, with 9 bases matching TRBD1. Per the germline V gene, CDR1 is LNHDA and CDR2 is SQIVND (reference sequence). Trimming removed 8 bases from V and 4 bases from J; junction bases left unmatched: 8. This CDR3 is built from 14 residues. The CDR3 region is CASATGQGTYGYTF. In nucleotides, the CDR3 is TGTGCCAGTGCAACGGGACAGGGTACCTATGGCTACACCTTC.

The V call is TRBV7-6, the J call TRBJ1-6; D is undetermined. Germline V CDR1 and CDR2: SGHVS, FNYEAQ. The CDR3 extends over 16 amino acids. V gave up 1 base and J gave up 7 bases, with 14 bases separating them. CDR3 region: CASSLGTPGRNSPLHF. In nucleotides, the CDR3 is TGTGCCAGCAGCTTAGGGACCCCGGGAAGAAATTCACCCCTCCACTTT. Combining the CDR3 with reference TRBV7-6 and TRBJ1-6 gives the whole variable domain GAGVSQSPRYKVTKRGQDVALRCDPISGHVSLYWYRQALGQGPEFLTYFNYEAQQDKSGLPNDRFSAERPEGSISTLTIQRTEQRDSAMYRCASSLGTPGRNSPLHFGNGTRLTVT.

The CDR3 DNA reads TGTGCCATCAGGAGGGCGGGGGCTAGTGACACCGGGGAGCTGTTTTTT. It yields the protein CAIRRAGASDTGELFF. The gene calls are TRBV10-3 and TRBJ2-2; D possibly corresponds to TRBD2 (7 bases). Germline lookup yields CDR1 ENHRY and CDR2 SYGVKD. Trimming stripped 6 bases from V and 3 bases from J, with 17 bases between. The CDR3 length is 16 residues.

J is TRBJ2-7 and V is TRBV29-1; 9 bases fit TRBD2. The J segment lost 1 base and the V segment lost 6 bases, leaving 4 bases of the junction unmatched. The CDR3 is 13 residues long. Germline-derived CDR1 and CDR2 are SQVTM and ANQGSEA. DNA of the CDR3: TGCAGCGTGCGGGGGGGCGGGTCCTACGAGCAGTACTTC. It encodes CSVRGGGSYEQYF.

The DNA of the CDR3 is TGTGCCAGCAGACCCTCGGGAGCGGAGACCCAGTACTTC. As protein: CASRPSGAETQYF. This rearrangement joins TRBV6-5 to TRBJ2-5, with D perhaps matching TRBD2 (6 bases). This CDR3 contains 13 residues. CDR1 and CDR2 from the germline V gene are MNHEY and SVGAGI. Trimming took 6 bases from V and 5 from J, leaving 13 bases between them.

This chain links TRBV5-4 with TRBJ2-7; 7 nucleotides agree with TRBD1. This CDR3 has 13 residues. The germline CDR1 and CDR2 sequences are SGHNT and YYREEE (reference sequence). V lost 3 bases, J lost 3 bases, and 3 bases stayed unmatched. The CDR3 reads CASSSRGSYEQYF. CDR3 sequence (DNA): TGTGCCAGCAGCTCCAGGGGGAGCTACGAGCAGTACTTC.

V and J are TRBV5-1 and TRBJ2-2, with 14 bases identical to TRBD2. CDR1 is SGHRS, CDR2 YFSETQ, per germline. The CDR3 sequence is 18 residues long. J gave up 6 bases and V 2 bases, and 9 bases lay outside the gene matches. CDR3 amino acids: CASSFPGLAGEFAGELFF. For the CDR3, the DNA is TGCGCCAGCAGCTTCCCGGGACTAGCGGGGGAATTCGCCGGGGAGCTGTTTTTT.

The gene calls are TRBV9 and TRBJ2-3; 9 positions agree with TRBD1. Germline lookup yields CDR1 SGDLS and CDR2 YYNGEE. V shed 0 bases, J shed 4 bases, and the junction held 6 bases outside the gene matches. The CDR3 runs to 16 residues. The CDR3 region is CASSVAGQGRADTQYF. The CDR3 region has the DNA TGTGCCAGCAGCGTAGCGGGACAGGGTAGGGCAGATACGCAGTATTTT.

The CDR3 loop is CATGHLGQPQHF. As DNA, the CDR3 is TGTGCCACAGGACATTTAGGGCAGCCCCAGCATTTT. The rearrangement joins TRBV5-5 to TRBJ1-5; possibly TRBD1 for D (5 bases). This CDR3 is built from 12 residues. Deletions cut 9 bases from V and 7 bases from J, with 14 bases between. Per the germline V gene, CDR1 is SGHKS and CDR2 is YYEKEE (reference sequence). The full variable domain, in which reference TRBV5-5 and TRBJ1-5 provide the parts outside the CDR3, is DAGVTQSPTHLIKTRGQQVTLRCSPISGHKSVSWYQQVLGQGPQFIFQYYEKEERGRGNFPDRFSARQFPNYSSELNVNALLLGDSALYLCATGHLGQPQHFGDGTRLSIL.

V gene TRBV10-3 combines with J gene TRBJ2-3, with 8 bases matching TRBD2. This CDR3 is 13 amino acids long. Per germline, CDR1 ENHRY and CDR2 SYGVKD. Germline trimming cut 6 bases from V and 4 bases from J; bases unmatched to any gene: 3. For the CDR3, the DNA is TGTGCCATCAGCACCGGGGGGGCAGATACGCAGTATTTT. Amino acid sequence: CAISTGGADTQYF.

The rearrangement uses TRBV29-1 and TRBJ2-6; 7 bases map to TRBD2. The CDR3 has 16 residues. The germline gives CDR1 SQVTM, CDR2 ANQGSEA. The J segment lost 3 bases and the V segment lost 4 bases, leaving 9 bases of the junction unmatched. As DNA, the CDR3 is TGCAGCGTTGTTTTGGGGGGGTATCATGGGGCCAACGTCCTGACTTTC. Protein sequence: CSVVLGGYHGANVLTF.

The gene calls are TRBV18 and TRBJ2-3; 9 bases map to TRBD1. This CDR3 contains 18 residues. In germline, CDR1 is KGHSH, CDR2 LQKENI. The ends lost 6 bases at V and 3 bases at J; junction bases unmatched: 16. CDR3 sequence reads: CASSRVGGQGRGTDTQYF. The DNA for the CDR3 is TGTGCCAGCTCTCGAGTCGGCGGACAGGGGCGGGGGACAGATACGCAGTATTTT.